What follows describes a single T cell receptor (beta chain). Under the authors' procedure: The assay estimated nucleated cells by amplifying reference gene primers. Method: immunoSEQ multiplex PCR; TCRdb's copy keeps in-frame clones and lacks some. The V and J calls and clone size were taken over from that table, and D and trimming were inferred from the DNA. This table has tens of thousands of clones, 88% appearing once. The entry originates in a study of blood T cell repertoires in COVID-19. Study details: T cells, B-cell-depleted T cells, or PBMCs supplied cDNA or gDNA.

CDR3 size: 13 residues. CDR1 SGHRS and CDR2 YFSETQ come from the germline V gene. V was clipped by 4 bases and J by 8 bases; unmatched bases: 4. The J gene is TRBJ1-4, the V gene TRBV5-1, with TRBD1 matching 8 bases. The sample taken for sequencing was peripheral blood. The sequence was collected from a man aged 50 to 60 with active COVID-19. Written as DNA, the CDR3 is TGCGCCAGCAGCCTTCGACAGGGGGAAAAACTGTTTTTT. Encoded protein: CASSLRQGEKLFF.